This passage covers 8 T cell receptor beta chains from one sample sequenced in a study of shared clonotypes between healthy human individuals. The table came from immunoSEQ multiplex PCR; TCRdb's copy has only in-frame clones and leaves some out. This table holds more than 1,200,000 clones, 98% to 99% found once. Sequencing was done on a sample of naive CD4+ T cells sorted from blood. The subset here: CD45RA+ positively selected. The receptors were gathered from a young man in good health.

The chain links TRBV29-1 to TRBJ2-3; either TRBD1 or TRBD2 may supply D (6 bases each). V was clipped by 6 bases and J by 6 bases, with 19 bases between them. The germline CDR1 and CDR2 sequences are SQVTM and ANQGSEA. The length of the CDR3 is 14 residues. The CDR3 here is CSVGGTYGGDTQYF. The CDR3 nucleotides are TGCAGCGTAGGCGGGACTTATGGGGGCGATACGCAGTATTTT.

This chain joins TRBV27 and TRBJ2-7; 7 bases map to TRBD2. The CDR3 runs 17 residues. Germline V gene lookup returns CDR1 MNHEY and CDR2 SMNVEV (reference sequence). Trimming cost V 1 base and J 2 bases; bases outside gene matches: 11. DNA for the CDR3: TGTGCCAGCAGTTTATATAAGGGCGGGAGTGCCCCCTACGAGCAGTACTTC. This sequence encodes CASSLYKGGSAPYEQYF.

This chain links TRBV30 with TRBJ2-7; D may correspond to TRBD1 or TRBD2 (5 bases each). The V end lost 3 bases, the J end lost 5 bases, and 14 bases lay between the germline ends. Germline CDR1 and CDR2: GTSNPN and SVGIG (reference sequence). The CDR3 loop spans 13 amino acids. CDR3 sequence: CAWRPSPGHEQYF. In DNA form, the CDR3 reads TGTGCCTGGAGACCCTCTCCGGGGCACGAGCAGTACTTC.

This chain uses TRBV7-9 with TRBJ2-2; D call uncertain. V lost 0 bases, J lost 7 bases, and 9 bases lay in between. Germline loops: CDR1 SEHNR, CDR2 FQNEAQ (reference sequence). The CDR3 consists of 14 residues. CDR3 in amino acids: CASSLAWVGGELFF. For the CDR3, the DNA is TGTGCCAGCAGCTTAGCCTGGGTTGGCGGGGAGCTGTTTTTT. Variable domain in full (rest from reference TRBV7-9 and TRBJ2-2): DTGVSQNPRHKITKRGQNVTFRCDPISEHNRLYWYRQTLGQGPEFLTYFQNEAQLEKSRLLSDRFSAERPKGSFSTLEIQRTEQGDSAMYLCASSLAWVGGELFFGEGSRLTVL.

The V and J genes are TRBV7-3 and TRBJ2-7, with D possibly matching TRBD2 (6 bases). Germline CDR1 and CDR2: SGHTA and FQGTGA. V lost 2 bases and J lost 0, with 11 bases in between. The CDR3 has 15 amino acids. Here the CDR3 reads CASSLSGGPSYEQYF. In DNA form, the CDR3 reads TGTGCCAGCAGCTTATCCGGAGGGCCCTCCTACGAGCAGTACTTC.

This sequence joins TRBV30 and TRBJ2-7, with D uncertain. Deletions cut 3 bases from V and 2 bases from J, with 8 bases between. The CDR3 covers 12 residues. Germline assignment: CDR1 GTSNPN and CDR2 SVGIG (reference sequence). CDR3 amino acids: CAWRASAYEQYF. The DNA of the CDR3 is TGTGCCTGGAGGGCTAGTGCCTACGAGCAGTACTTC.

The chain uses TRBV30 and TRBJ2-7, with TRBD1 as a possible D gene (6 bases). V was trimmed by 0 bases and J by 5 bases, leaving 8 bases between them. This CDR3 comprises 12 residues. CDR1 GTSNPN and CDR2 SVGIG come from the germline V gene (reference sequence). This CDR3 reads CAWSVQGNEQYF. CDR3 in DNA: TGTGCCTGGAGTGTACAGGGTAACGAGCAGTACTTC.

This chain links TRBV2 with TRBJ2-7, with D possibly TRBD2 on 5 matching bases. V dropped 6 bases and J dropped 12 bases, with 30 bases sitting between them. Per germline, CDR1 SNHLY and CDR2 FYNNEI. The CDR3 is 16 residues long. CDR3 sequence reads: CASRLTGFSEDGHRYF. The CDR3, as DNA: TGTGCCAGCAGGTTGACGGGGTTTTCGGAAGATGGCCACCGGTACTTC.